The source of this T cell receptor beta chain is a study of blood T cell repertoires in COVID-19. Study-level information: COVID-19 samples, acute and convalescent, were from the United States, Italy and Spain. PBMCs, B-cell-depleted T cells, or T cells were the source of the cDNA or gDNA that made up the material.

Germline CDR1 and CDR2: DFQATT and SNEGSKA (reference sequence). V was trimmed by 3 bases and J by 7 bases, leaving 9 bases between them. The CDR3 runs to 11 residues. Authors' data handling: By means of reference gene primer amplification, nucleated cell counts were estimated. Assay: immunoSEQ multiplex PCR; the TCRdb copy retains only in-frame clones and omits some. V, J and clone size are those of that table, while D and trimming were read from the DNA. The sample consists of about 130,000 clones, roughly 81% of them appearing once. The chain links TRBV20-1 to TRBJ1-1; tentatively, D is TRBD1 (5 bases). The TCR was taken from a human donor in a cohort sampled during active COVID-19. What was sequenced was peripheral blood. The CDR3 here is CSARLDSEAFF. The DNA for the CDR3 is TGCAGTGCTAGGCTCGACAGTGAAGCTTTCTTT.